The T cell receptor (beta chain) described here comes from a study of shared clonotypes between healthy human individuals. Sequencing was performed with immunoSEQ multiplex PCR; in TCRdb, only in-frame clones are kept and a portion is missing. The data contain 950,000 to 1,100,000 clones, about four fifths of them singletons. Trimming shortened V by 0 bases and J by 3 bases, and 4 bases separated the two germline ends. Per germline, CDR1 SGDLS and CDR2 YYNGEE. The length of the CDR3 is 13 residues. The sample was memory CD4+ T cells from PBMCs. Specified subset: CD45RA-negative fraction. The chain recombines TRBV9 with TRBJ2-1; D gene uncertain. The sequence was collected from a man aged 18 to 29 in good health. Some clones in this sample may be carry-over from other donors' samples. The CDR3 DNA follows: TGTGCCAGCAGCGTAGACTACTACAATGAGCAGTTCTTC. This translates into CASSVDYYNEQFF.